These 32 T cell receptor beta chains were sequenced from one sample in a study of cytomegalovirus exposure and HLA in healthy donors. 60 Vbeta and 13 Jbeta primers were used in PCR. Here immunoSEQ multiplex PCR was the method, and the copy in TCRdb shows in-frame clones only, minus some. This table has over 90,000 clones, 50% to 80% appearing once. What was sequenced was PBMCs. The receptors were sampled from a man aged 55 to 70 in good health and CMV-seronegative.

The rearrangement joins TRBV4-1 to TRBJ1-2; D call uncertain. CDR3 size: 15 residues. Germline V gene sequence: CDR1 MGHRA, CDR2 YSYEKL. V was pared by 1 base and J by 2 bases, with 11 bases between. The CDR3 spells CASSQVSEPNYGYTF. CDR3 sequence (DNA): TGCGCCAGCAGCCAAGTTAGTGAACCCAACTATGGCTACACCTTC.

The V gene is TRBV29-1, the J gene TRBJ1-2; 7 nucleotides agree with TRBD1. From germline, CDR1 is SQVTM and CDR2 ANQGSEA. The CDR3 totals 12 residues. Trimming at V came to 7 bases and at J to 4 bases, leaving 6 bases not matched to a gene. CDR3 loop: CSAVRDSYGYTF. The CDR3 DNA follows: TGCAGCGCCGTCCGGGACAGCTATGGCTACACCTTC.

This rearrangement joins TRBV19 to TRBJ2-6; D gene unclear. V was trimmed by 6 bases and J by 2 bases, leaving 11 bases between them. The germline CDR1 and CDR2 sequences are LNHDA and SQIVND (reference sequence). The CDR3 contains 15 residues. The CDR3 DNA follows: TGTGCCAGTAGCCCCCCGGTTACTGGGGCCAACGTCCTGACTTTC. Protein product: CASSPPVTGANVLTF.

The rearrangement links TRBV15 to TRBJ2-1; 8 bases are shared with TRBD1. Germline lookup yields CDR1 LNHNV and CDR2 YYDKDF (reference sequence). Trimming removed 9 bases from V and 7 bases from J; junction bases left unmatched: 14. This CDR3 has 15 amino acids. This CDR3 is CATGTRTGFLNEQFF. Here the CDR3 DNA reads TGTGCCACGGGTACTAGGACAGGGTTTCTGAATGAGCAGTTCTTC.

This clone was seen more than once but under ten times. One end of the junction varies from germline; a read error may be responsible. The rearrangement uses TRBV11-2 and TRBJ2-7; TRBD2 agrees at 10 bases. The CDR3 has 13 residues. The germline V gene encodes CDR1 SGHAT and CDR2 FQNNGV. The CDR3 here is CASSLGGGTSASF. Here the CDR3 DNA reads TGTGCCAGCAGCTTAGGGGGGGGGACTAGCGCCTCCTTC.

This chain joins TRBV5-1 and TRBJ2-5; D ambiguous. This CDR3 region has 13 residues. The V gene lost 0 bases and the J gene lost 3 bases, with 6 bases spanning the gap. Germline CDR1 reads SGHRS; CDR2 reads YFSETQ. CDR3: CASSLALKETQYF. The CDR3 nucleotides are TGCGCCAGCAGCTTGGCCTTAAAAGAGACCCAGTACTTC.

The V call is TRBV5-1, the J call TRBJ2-1; TRBD1 is a possible D gene (6 bases). CDR1 and CDR2 from the germline V gene are SGHRS and YFSETQ. The CDR3 sequence is 14 residues long. V lost 1 base and J 7 bases, leaving 12 bases between the germline ends. CDR3 DNA: TGCGCCAGCAGCTTGACAGGGTCTAGGAATGAGCAGTTCTTC. It specifies CASSLTGSRNEQFF.

The table lists this clone with a few counts. V is TRBV7-9 and J is TRBJ2-5; D is undetermined. Per germline, CDR1 SEHNR and CDR2 FQNEAQ (reference sequence). Trimming took 2 bases from V and 5 from J, leaving 15 bases between them. The CDR3 is 15 amino acids. The CDR3 bases are TGTGCCAGCAGCTTATATAGTTCCCGCAAGGAGACCCAGTACTTC. As protein: CASSLYSSRKETQYF.

The V gene is TRBV5-1, the J gene TRBJ2-3; possible D gene TRBD2, 7 bases. CDR3 length: 14 residues. Trimming shortened V by 5 bases and J by 3 bases, and 13 bases separated the two germline ends. CDR1 SGHRS and CDR2 YFSETQ come from the germline V gene. The CDR3 bases are TGCGCCAGCAGGGTTAGGGGGGGAACAGATACGCAGTATTTT. Translated, it gives CASRVRGGTDTQYF. Filled out from reference TRBV5-1 and TRBJ2-3, the complete variable domain reads KAGVTQTPRYLIKTRGQQVTLSCSPISGHRSVSWYQQTPGQGLQFLFEYFSETQRNKGNFPGRFSGRQFSNSRSEMNVSTLELGDSALYLCASRVRGGTDTQYFGPGTRLTVL.

In its sample, this clone was seen a few times. The chain joins TRBV9 to TRBJ2-1; 8 bases map to TRBD2. V dropped 3 bases and J dropped 0; count of bases not matched to a gene: 2. Germline V lookup: CDR1 SGDLS, CDR2 YYNGEE. The CDR3 length is 15 residues. CDR3 bases: TGTGCCAGCAGCGGGACTAGCCTCTCCTACAATGAGCAGTTCTTC. It codes for CASSGTSLSYNEQFF.

The gene calls are TRBV7-9 and TRBJ2-3, with 7 bases identical to TRBD2. Germline lookup yields CDR1 SEHNR and CDR2 FQNEAQ (reference sequence). This CDR3 spans 15 amino acids. V dropped 3 bases and J dropped 2; count of bases not matched to a gene: 5. CDR3 bases: TGTGCCAGCAGCTTGTGGCGGGGGAACACAGATACGCAGTATTTT. Translation gives CASSLWRGNTDTQYF.

This chain connects TRBV6-5 to TRBJ2-5; D is perhaps TRBD1 (6 bases). Trimming cost V 0 bases and J 5 bases, with 13 bases left between them. CDR1 and CDR2 from the germline V gene are MNHEY and SVGAGI. The CDR3 loop spans 15 amino acids. The CDR3 region is CASSYSRRQGETQYF. The CDR3, as DNA: TGTGCCAGCAGTTACTCGCGACGCCAGGGGGAGACCCAGTACTTC.

The chain employs TRBV10-3 and TRBJ2-7; possibly TRBD2 for D (6 bases). Trimming shortened V by 6 bases and J by 4 bases, and 16 bases separated the two germline ends. Germline V gene lookup returns CDR1 ENHRY and CDR2 SYGVKD. The CDR3 consists of 14 residues. The CDR3 DNA follows: TGTGCCATCAGGGGGGACTTCTCGGGTTACGAGCAGTACTTC. It codes for CAIRGDFSGYEQYF.

This rearrangement joins TRBV7-9 to TRBJ2-1; 11 nucleotides match TRBD2. The CDR3 loop spans 18 amino acids. Per germline, CDR1 SEHNR and CDR2 FQNEAQ (reference sequence). V shed 5 bases, J shed 5 bases, and the junction held 14 bases outside the gene matches. For the CDR3, the DNA is TGTGCCAGCAGCGGCCGGACTAGCGGGTCTCTCCCGGACAATGAGCAGTTCTTC. Protein product: CASSGRTSGSLPDNEQFF.

About this clone itself: One end of the junction fails to match germline, which may point to a read error. The chain is built from TRBV7-3 and TRBJ1-1; 9 bases align to TRBD1. The CDR3 length is 13 residues. CDR1 is SGHTA, CDR2 FQGTGA, per germline. The CDR3: CASSPRRQGDKIF. CDR3 sequence (DNA): TGTGCCAGCAGCCCCCGGAGACAGGGGGATAAGATCTTT.

CDR3 nucleotides: TGTGCCAGTAGTGGAGGAGCAACCTACTATGGCTACACCTTC. Translated: CASSGGATYYGYTF. The V and J genes are TRBV19 and TRBJ1-2; D gene unclear. Germline CDR1 and CDR2: LNHDA and SQIVND (reference sequence). V dropped 5 bases and J dropped 3 bases, with 13 bases sitting between them. The CDR3 sequence is 14 residues long.

The rearrangement links TRBV6-5 to TRBJ2-7; 8 bases match TRBD1. Germline assignment: CDR1 MNHEY and CDR2 SVGAGI. The CDR3 contains 14 residues. J was trimmed by 6 bases and V by 5 bases; bases with no gene match: 9. The CDR3 bases are TGTGCCAGCAGTCTGGGAGGACAGGGTCGCGAGCAGTACTTC. Its translation is CASSLGGQGREQYF.

This chain connects TRBV5-4 to TRBJ2-7; TRBD1 might be the D (7 bases). The CDR3 consists of 14 residues. Germline V lookup: CDR1 SGHNT, CDR2 YYREEE (reference sequence). Trimming took off 4 bases at V and 2 bases at J, with 13 bases between the two ends. CDR3 region: CASSGGTDTYEQYF. The CDR3 DNA follows: TGTGCCAGCAGCGGGGGGACAGATACCTACGAGCAGTACTTC.

V gene TRBV9 combines with J gene TRBJ2-1, with 9 bases fitting TRBD1. There are 17 residues in the CDR3. The germline V gene has CDR1 SGDLS and CDR2 YYNGEE. Unmatched junction bases numbered 13, after V lost 2 bases and J lost 7 bases. The CDR3 sequence is CASSVAPLGQGNNEQFF. DNA of the CDR3: TGTGCCAGCAGCGTGGCCCCGCTGGGACAGGGTAATAATGAGCAGTTCTTC.

The chain is built from TRBV6-1 and TRBJ2-7; 12 bases are a match to TRBD1. The CDR3 has 15 amino acids. V lost 4 bases and J lost 4; bases outside the gene matches: 5. CDR1 MNHNS and CDR2 SASEGT come from the germline V gene. The DNA for the CDR3 is TGTGCCAGCAGTGCGGGGACAGGGGGCGTGTACGAGCAGTACTTC. It specifies CASSAGTGGVYEQYF.

The DNA of the CDR3 is TGTGCCAGTAGTCACGGGACAGGGGGCGTGGGAGTCCCCGGGGAGCTGTTTTTT. This sequence encodes CASSHGTGGVGVPGELFF. The rearrangement joins TRBV19 to TRBJ2-2, with 12 bases identical to TRBD1. The trim removed 5 bases at V and 6 bases at J, leaving 13 bases unmatched. The CDR3 consists of 18 residues. Per the germline V gene, CDR1 is LNHDA and CDR2 is SQIVND (reference sequence). Combining the CDR3 with reference TRBV19 and TRBJ2-2 gives the whole variable domain DGGITQSPKYLFRKEGQNVTLSCEQNLNHDAMYWYRQDPGQGLRLIYYSQIVNDFQKGDIAEGYSVSREKKESFPLTVTSAQKNPTAFYLCASSHGTGGVGVPGELFFGEGSRLTVL.

The chain links TRBV5-1 to TRBJ1-2, with D uncertain. V was trimmed by 3 bases and J by 6 bases, leaving 12 bases between them. The CDR3 spans 13 residues. Germline V CDR1 and CDR2: SGHRS, YFSETQ. The CDR3 region is CASSSGLMDGYTF. The CDR3 DNA sequence: TGCGCCAGCAGCTCCGGACTGATGGATGGCTACACCTTC.

By share, this clone ranks as medium-sized. The chain couples TRBV2 to TRBJ2-4; D might be TRBD2 (5 bases). V was cut by 1 base and J by 5 bases, with 12 bases left in between. The germline V gene has CDR1 SNHLY and CDR2 FYNNEI. This CDR3 spans 15 amino acids. The CDR3 nucleotides read TGTGCCAGCAGTGAAGGCGGCGCGGGTCAAAACATTCAGTACTTC. It yields the protein CASSEGGAGQNIQYF.

The rearrangement joins TRBV19 to TRBJ1-1; 8 bases align to TRBD1. Trimming at V came to 7 bases and at J to 7 bases, leaving 2 bases not matched to a gene. This CDR3 has 11 amino acids. Germline CDR1 and CDR2: LNHDA and SQIVND (reference sequence). This chain's CDR3 is CASTGGVEAFF. The CDR3 DNA sequence: TGTGCCAGTACAGGGGGCGTTGAAGCTTTCTTT. Full variable domain (outside the CDR3, taken from reference TRBV19 and TRBJ1-1): DGGITQSPKYLFRKEGQNVTLSCEQNLNHDAMYWYRQDPGQGLRLIYYSQIVNDFQKGDIAEGYSVSREKKESFPLTVTSAQKNPTAFYLCASTGGVEAFFGQGTRLTVV.

This chain joins TRBV5-6 and TRBJ2-5; D remains ambiguous. Trimming cost V 0 bases and J 5 bases, with 2 bases left between them. Germline CDR1 reads SGHDT; CDR2 reads YYEEEE. The CDR3 length is 11 residues. The CDR3 nucleotides read TGTGCCAGCAGCTTGGCTGAGACCCAGTACTTC. This gives the protein CASSLAETQYF.

This chain joins TRBV7-3 and TRBJ2-3; 8 bases align to TRBD2. The CDR3 length is 15 residues. The germline V gene has CDR1 SGHTA and CDR2 FQGTGA. V trimming: 3 bases; J trimming: 2 bases; junction bases outside the gene matches: 4. The CDR3 DNA sequence: TGTGCCAGCAGCTTGGGCGGGGGGCCCACAGATACGCAGTATTTT. Encoded protein: CASSLGGGPTDTQYF. The whole variable domain, filled in from reference TRBV7-3 and TRBJ2-3, reads GAGVSQTPSNKVTEKGKYVELRCDPISGHTALYWYRQSLGQGPEFLIYFQGTGAADDSGLPNDRFFAVRPEGSVSTLKIQRTERGDSAVYLCASSLGGGPTDTQYFGPGTRLTVL.

The chain combines TRBV10-3 with TRBJ2-7; TRBD1 matches at 7 bases. The CDR3 loop spans 15 amino acids. J gave up 2 bases and V 0 bases, and 4 bases lay outside the gene matches. Germline-derived CDR1 and CDR2 are ENHRY and SYGVKD. The CDR3 DNA follows: TGTGCCATCAGTGAGTCTGAGGGGGCTGCCTACGAGCAGTACTTC. Translation: CAISESEGAAYEQYF.

The chain is built from TRBV18 and TRBJ2-3; possibly TRBD1 for D (5 bases). Germline values: CDR1 KGHSH, CDR2 LQKENI. This CDR3 is 15 amino acids long. Between the trimmed V and J ends, which lost 6 bases and 0 bases, there was a span of 13 bases. CDR3 protein: CASSLRRQSTDTQYF. The CDR3 nucleotides are TGTGCCAGCTCTTTAAGGAGACAGAGCACAGATACGCAGTATTTT.

The chain joins TRBV6-1 to TRBJ2-7, with 8 bases aligning to TRBD1. Unmatched junction bases numbered 5, after V lost 5 bases and J lost 2 bases. Germline V gene data show CDR1 as MNHNS and CDR2 as SASEGT. This CDR3 is built from 14 residues. The CDR3 nucleotides are TGTGCCAGCAGTATCCGGGGACAGGCCTACGAGCAGTACTTC. Its protein product is CASSIRGQAYEQYF.

In this sample, this clone turned up once. V and J are TRBV19 and TRBJ1-5, with D hard to call. Germline V lookup: CDR1 LNHDA, CDR2 SQIVND (reference sequence). CDR3 length equals 14 residues. With 0 bases removed from V and 7 bases from J, the gap between germline ends came to 10 bases. Here the CDR3 reads CASSIEGVGQPQHF. The CDR3 nucleotides read TGTGCCAGTAGTATAGAGGGAGTTGGACAGCCCCAGCATTTT.

This chain connects TRBV5-6 to TRBJ1-5, with TRBD1 matching 7 bases. The CDR3 sequence is 14 residues long. With 2 bases clipped from V and 6 bases from J, the junction kept 5 bases outside the gene matches. Germline lookup yields CDR1 SGHDT and CDR2 YYEEEE. DNA of the CDR3: TGTGCCAGCAGCTTTCGACAGGGTGGTCAGCCCCAGCATTTT. It is translated as CASSFRQGGQPQHF.

The rearrangement uses TRBV5-1 and TRBJ2-7, with TRBD1 identical over 8 bases. Trimming at V came to 0 bases and at J to 4 bases, leaving 0 bases not matched to a gene. The CDR3 has 13 residues. Germline lookup yields CDR1 SGHRS and CDR2 YFSETQ. CDR3 sequence reads: CASSLGDRYEQYF. The DNA for the CDR3 is TGCGCCAGCAGCTTGGGGGACAGGTACGAGCAGTACTTC.